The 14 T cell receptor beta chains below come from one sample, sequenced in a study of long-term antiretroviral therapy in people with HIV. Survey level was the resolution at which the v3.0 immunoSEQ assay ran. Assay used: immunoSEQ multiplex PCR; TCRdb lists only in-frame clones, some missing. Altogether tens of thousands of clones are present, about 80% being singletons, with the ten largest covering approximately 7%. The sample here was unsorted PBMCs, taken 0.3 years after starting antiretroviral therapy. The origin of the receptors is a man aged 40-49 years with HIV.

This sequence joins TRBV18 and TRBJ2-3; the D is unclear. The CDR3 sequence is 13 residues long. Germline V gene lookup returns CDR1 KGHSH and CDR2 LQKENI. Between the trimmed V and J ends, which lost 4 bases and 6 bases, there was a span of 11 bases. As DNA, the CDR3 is TGTGCCAGCTCACGAGAGATCCCGGATACGCAGTATTTT. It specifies CASSREIPDTQYF. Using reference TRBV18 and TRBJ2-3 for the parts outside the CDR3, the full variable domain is NAGVMQNPRHLVRRRGQEARLRCSPMKGHSHVYWYRQLPEEGLKFMVYLQKENIIDESGMPKERFSAEFPKEGPSILRIQQVVRGDSAAYFCASSREIPDTQYFGPGTRLTVL.

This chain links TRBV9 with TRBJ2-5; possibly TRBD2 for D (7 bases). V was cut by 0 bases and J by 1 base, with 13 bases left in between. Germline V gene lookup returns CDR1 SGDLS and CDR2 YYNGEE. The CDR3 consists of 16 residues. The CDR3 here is CASSVEGGGGQETQYF. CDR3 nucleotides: TGTGCCAGCAGCGTAGAGGGGGGAGGGGGCCAAGAGACCCAGTACTTC.

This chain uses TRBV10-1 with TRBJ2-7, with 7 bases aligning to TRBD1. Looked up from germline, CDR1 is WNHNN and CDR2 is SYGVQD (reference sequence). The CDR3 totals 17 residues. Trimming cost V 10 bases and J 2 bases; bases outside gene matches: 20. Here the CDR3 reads CAKAGTENNILTYEQYF. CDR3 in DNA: TGCGCCAAGGCCGGGACAGAAAATAATATTTTAACCTACGAGCAGTACTTC.

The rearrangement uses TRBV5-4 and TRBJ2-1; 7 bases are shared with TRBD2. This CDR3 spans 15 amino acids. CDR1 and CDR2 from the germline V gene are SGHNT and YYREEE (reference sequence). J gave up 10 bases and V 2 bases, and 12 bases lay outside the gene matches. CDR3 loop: CASSFLAASGREQFF. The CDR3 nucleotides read TGTGCCAGCAGCTTTCTAGCGGCCTCAGGACGGGAGCAGTTCTTC. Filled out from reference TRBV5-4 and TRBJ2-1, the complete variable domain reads ETGVTQSPTHLIKTRGQQVTLRCSSQSGHNTVSWYQQALGQGPQFIFQYYREEENGRGNFPPRFSGLQFPNYSSELNVNALELDDSALYLCASSFLAASGREQFFGPGTRLTVL.

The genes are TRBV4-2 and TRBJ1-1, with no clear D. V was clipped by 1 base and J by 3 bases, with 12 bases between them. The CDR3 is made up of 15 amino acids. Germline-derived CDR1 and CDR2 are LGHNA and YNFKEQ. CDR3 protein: CASSQVSPPDTEAFF. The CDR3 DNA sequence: TGTGCCAGCAGCCAAGTATCCCCCCCCGACACTGAAGCTTTCTTT.

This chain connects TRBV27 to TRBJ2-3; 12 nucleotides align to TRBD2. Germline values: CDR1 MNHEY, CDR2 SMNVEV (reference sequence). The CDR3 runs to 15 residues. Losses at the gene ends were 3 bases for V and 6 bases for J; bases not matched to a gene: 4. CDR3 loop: CASSFLAGGADTQYF. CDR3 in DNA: TGTGCCAGCAGTTTCCTAGCGGGAGGGGCTGATACGCAGTATTTT.

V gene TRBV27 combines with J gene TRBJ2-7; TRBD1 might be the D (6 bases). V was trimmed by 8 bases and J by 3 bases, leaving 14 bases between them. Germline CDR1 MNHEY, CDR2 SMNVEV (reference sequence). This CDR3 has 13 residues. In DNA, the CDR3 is TGTGCCAGCGCAGGGACATCCCTCTACGAGCAGTACTTC. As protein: CASAGTSLYEQYF.

The CDR3 is CASSGVAGNEQFF. The DNA for the CDR3 is TGTGCCAGCAGCGGCGTCGCGGGGAATGAGCAGTTCTTC. This chain uses TRBV5-6 with TRBJ2-1; tentative D call: TRBD2 (6 bases). The germline V gene encodes CDR1 SGHDT and CDR2 YYEEEE. The germline V and J ends were trimmed by 4 bases and 7 bases, with 12 bases remaining between them. CDR3 size: 13 residues. The full variable domain, with the rest looked up from reference TRBV5-6 and TRBJ2-1, is DAGVTQSPTHLIKTRGQQVTLRCSPKSGHDTVSWYQQALGQGPQFIFQYYEEEERQRGNFPDRFSGHQFPNYSSELNVNALLLGDSALYLCASSGVAGNEQFFGPGTRLTVL.

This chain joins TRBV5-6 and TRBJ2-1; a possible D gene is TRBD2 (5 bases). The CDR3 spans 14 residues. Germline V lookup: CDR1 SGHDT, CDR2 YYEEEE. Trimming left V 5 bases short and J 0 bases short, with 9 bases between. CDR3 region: CASRSAGSYNEQFF. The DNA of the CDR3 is TGTGCCAGCAGATCGGCGGGCTCCTACAATGAGCAGTTCTTC.

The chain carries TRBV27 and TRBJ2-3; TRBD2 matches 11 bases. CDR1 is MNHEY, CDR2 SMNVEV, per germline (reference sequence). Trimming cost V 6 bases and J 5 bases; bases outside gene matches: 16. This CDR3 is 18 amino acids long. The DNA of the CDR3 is TGTGCCAGCAGCGACCCTAGAGGTAGCGGGAGGGCCAGAGATACGCAGTATTTT. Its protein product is CASSDPRGSGRARDTQYF.

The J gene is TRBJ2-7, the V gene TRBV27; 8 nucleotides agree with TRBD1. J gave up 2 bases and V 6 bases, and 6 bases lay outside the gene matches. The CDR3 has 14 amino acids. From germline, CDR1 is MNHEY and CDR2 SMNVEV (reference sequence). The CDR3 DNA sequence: TGTGCCAGCAGGAGGAAGGGACAGGCCTACGAGCAGTACTTC. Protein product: CASRRKGQAYEQYF.

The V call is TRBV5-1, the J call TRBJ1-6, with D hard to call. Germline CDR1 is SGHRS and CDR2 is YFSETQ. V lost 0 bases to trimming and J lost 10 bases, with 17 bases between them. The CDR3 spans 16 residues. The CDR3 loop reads CASSLDPHGVGSPLHF. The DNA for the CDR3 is TGCGCCAGCAGCTTGGACCCCCACGGGGTAGGCTCACCCCTCCACTTT.

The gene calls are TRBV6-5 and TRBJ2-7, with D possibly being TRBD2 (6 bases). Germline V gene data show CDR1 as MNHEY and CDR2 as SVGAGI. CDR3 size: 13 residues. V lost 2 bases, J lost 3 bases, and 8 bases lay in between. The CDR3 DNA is TGTGCCAGCAGTTACCCCGGGAGCTACGAGCAGTACTTC. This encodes CASSYPGSYEQYF.

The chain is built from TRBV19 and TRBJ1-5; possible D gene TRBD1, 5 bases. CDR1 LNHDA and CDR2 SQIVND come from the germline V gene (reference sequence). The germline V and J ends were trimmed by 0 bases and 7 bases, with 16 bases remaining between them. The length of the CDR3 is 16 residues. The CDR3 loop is CASSIDGGGTGQPQHF. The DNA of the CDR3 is TGTGCCAGTAGTATAGATGGGGGAGGGACTGGCCAGCCCCAGCATTTT.